Listed below are T cell receptor beta chains from one sample, sequenced in a study of T cells expressing NK-cell markers. TCRdb re-called the 5' RACE reads; one entry per CDR3 protein, DNA not given. Its table records some 140,000 distinct CDR3 sequences. What was sequenced was blood T cells: a sorted CD56 or NKG2C T cell subset, CD4+ or CD8+ T cells, or bulk PBMC T cells (not recorded which). Every receptor here comes from a woman in her forties or fifties in good health. Each CDR3 is given with its conserved first and last residue. Expanded clones are given a class, and other clones once, few, many or no size at all.

abundance: NA
v_gene: TRBV4-1
j_gene: TRBJ2-3
CDR3aa: CASSQAGLAGGRDTQYF

abundance: NA
v_gene: TRBV14
j_gene: TRBJ2-1
CDR3aa: CASSNARWNEQFF

abundance: NA
v_gene: TRBV27
j_gene: TRBJ1-1
CDR3aa: CASSLLGANTEAFF

abundance: NA
v_gene: TRBV12-3/TRBV12-4
j_gene: TRBJ2-3
CDR3aa: CASSPTTAGTDTQYF

abundance: NA
v_gene: TRBV25-1
j_gene: TRBJ1-2
CDR3aa: CASSGRLLDGYTF

abundance: NA
v_gene: TRBV7-9
j_gene: TRBJ2-1
CDR3aa: CASSPPHINEQFF

abundance: NA
v_gene: TRBV7-8
j_gene: TRBJ1-2
CDR3aa: CASSLEARGYTF

abundance: NA
v_gene: TRBV27
j_gene: TRBJ2-2
CDR3aa: CASSLVVTGELFF

abundance: NA
v_gene: TRBV7-9
j_gene: TRBJ2-4
CDR3aa: CASSLFAPAKNIQYF

abundance: NA
v_gene: TRBV12-3/TRBV12-4
j_gene: TRBJ2-1
CDR3aa: CASSLEASGPYNEQFF

abundance: NA
v_gene: TRBV19
j_gene: TRBJ2-4
CDR3aa: CASSAQTGGRQNIQYF

abundance: NA
v_gene: TRBV20-1
j_gene: TRBJ1-1
CDR3aa: CSARAIQGFDTEAFF

abundance: NA
v_gene: TRBV27
j_gene: TRBJ2-2
CDR3aa: CASSDLTGLGGELFF

abundance: NA
v_gene: TRBV12-3/TRBV12-4
j_gene: TRBJ2-6
CDR3aa: CASSSLGLEVGANVLTF

abundance: NA
v_gene: TRBV12-5
j_gene: TRBJ2-1
CDR3aa: CASGLPEGGEAYNEQFF

abundance: NA
v_gene: TRBV5-1
j_gene: TRBJ1-1
CDR3aa: CASSLAAGMNTEAFF

abundance: medium-sized
v_gene: TRBV20-1
j_gene: TRBJ1-5
CDR3aa: CSASGGRGNQPQHF

abundance: NA
v_gene: TRBV27
j_gene: TRBJ2-1
CDR3aa: CASSFTTSGRDEQFF

abundance: NA
v_gene: TRBV20-1
j_gene: TRBJ2-3
CDR3aa: CSARTSGLVDTQYF

abundance: NA
v_gene: TRBV3-1
j_gene: TRBJ1-1
CDR3aa: CASSPLWENTEAFF

abundance: NA
v_gene: TRBV10-3
j_gene: TRBJ2-2
CDR3aa: CAIRSAGTANTGELFF

abundance: NA
v_gene: TRBV4-1
j_gene: TRBJ2-7
CDR3aa: CASSQRTLSYEQYF

abundance: NA
v_gene: TRBV6-5
j_gene: TRBJ2-1
CDR3aa: CASSRDRGNYNEQFF

abundance: NA
v_gene: TRBV6-5
j_gene: TRBJ1-1
CDR3aa: CASSSDRGRRTEAFF

abundance: NA
v_gene: TRBV15
j_gene: TRBJ1-3
CDR3aa: CATSAREEPGNTIYF

abundance: NA
v_gene: TRBV20-1
j_gene: TRBJ2-1
CDR3aa: CSAPGLGYNEQFF